Described below is a single TCR beta chain sequence and its context. This record comes from a study of shared clonotypes between healthy human individuals. In the naive CD8 group, cells lacked CD45RO and were positively selected for CCR7, so terminally differentiated effector memory CD45RA+ cells were left out. V was clipped by 5 bases and J by 7 bases, with 18 bases between them. The germline V gene has CDR1 PRHDT and CDR2 FYEKMQ (reference sequence). The CDR3 is 14 amino acids. Sequencing used immunoSEQ multiplex PCR; TCRdb keeps in-frame clones, though not all of them. The table lists about 2 million clones, over 85% of them singletons.

The sample consisted of naive CD8+ T cells sorted from blood. This TCR was sampled from a man aged 18 to 35 in good health. The rearrangement links TRBV13 to TRBJ2-7; a weak D match, TRBD1 (6 bases). The CDR3 loop reads CASSVNRVLGEQYF. Written as DNA, the CDR3 is TGTGCCAGCAGCGTCAACAGGGTCTTGGGGGAGCAGTACTTC.